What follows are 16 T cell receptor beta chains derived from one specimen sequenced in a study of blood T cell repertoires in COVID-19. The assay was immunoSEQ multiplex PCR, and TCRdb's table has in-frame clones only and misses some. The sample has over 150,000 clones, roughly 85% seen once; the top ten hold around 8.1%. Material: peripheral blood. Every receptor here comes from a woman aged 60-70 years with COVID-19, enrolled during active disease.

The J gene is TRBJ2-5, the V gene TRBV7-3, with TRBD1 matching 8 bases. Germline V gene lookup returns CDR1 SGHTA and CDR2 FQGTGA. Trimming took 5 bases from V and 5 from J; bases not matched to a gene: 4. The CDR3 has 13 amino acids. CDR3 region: CASSPDRGETQYF. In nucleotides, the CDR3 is TGTGCCAGCAGCCCAGACAGGGGCGAGACCCAGTACTTC.

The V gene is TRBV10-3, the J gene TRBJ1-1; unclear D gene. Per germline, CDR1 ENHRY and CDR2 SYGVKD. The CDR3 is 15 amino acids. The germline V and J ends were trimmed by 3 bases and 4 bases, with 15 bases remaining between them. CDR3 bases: TGTGCCATCAGTGAAGAGGACCCGGAGGGCACTGAAGCTTTCTTT. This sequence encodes CAISEEDPEGTEAFF.

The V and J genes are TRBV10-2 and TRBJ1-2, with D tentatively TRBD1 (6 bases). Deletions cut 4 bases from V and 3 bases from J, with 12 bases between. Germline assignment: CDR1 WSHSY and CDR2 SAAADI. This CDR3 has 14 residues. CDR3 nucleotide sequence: TGCGCCAGCAGTGTGAGCCCAGGGGACTATGGCTACACCTTC. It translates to CASSVSPGDYGYTF.

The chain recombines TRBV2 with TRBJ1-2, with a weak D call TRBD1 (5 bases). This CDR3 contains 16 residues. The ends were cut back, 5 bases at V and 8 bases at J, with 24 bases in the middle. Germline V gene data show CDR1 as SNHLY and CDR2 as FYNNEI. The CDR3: CASSPQAVGGIRGYTF. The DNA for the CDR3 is TGTGCCAGCAGTCCTCAGGCCGTTGGGGGGATACGGGGCTACACCTTC.

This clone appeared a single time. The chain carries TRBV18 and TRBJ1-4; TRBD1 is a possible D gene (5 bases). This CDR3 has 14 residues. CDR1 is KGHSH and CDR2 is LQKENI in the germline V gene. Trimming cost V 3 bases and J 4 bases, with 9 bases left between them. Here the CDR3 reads CASSPRQGNEKLFF. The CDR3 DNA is TGTGCCAGCTCACCTCGGCAGGGTAATGAAAAACTGTTTTTT.

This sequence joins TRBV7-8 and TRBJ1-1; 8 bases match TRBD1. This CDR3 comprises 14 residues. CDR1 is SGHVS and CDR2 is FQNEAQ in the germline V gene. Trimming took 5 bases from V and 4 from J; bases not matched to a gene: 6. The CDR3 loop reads CASSRDTGGTEAFF. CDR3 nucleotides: TGTGCCAGCAGCCGAGACACAGGGGGCACTGAAGCTTTCTTT.

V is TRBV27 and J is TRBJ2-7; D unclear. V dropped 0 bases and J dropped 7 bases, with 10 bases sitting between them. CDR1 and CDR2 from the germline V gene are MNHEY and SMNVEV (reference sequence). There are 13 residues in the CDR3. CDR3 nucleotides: TGTGCCAGCAGTTTATCCAGCGTCGCGGAGCAGTACTTC. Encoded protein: CASSLSSVAEQYF.

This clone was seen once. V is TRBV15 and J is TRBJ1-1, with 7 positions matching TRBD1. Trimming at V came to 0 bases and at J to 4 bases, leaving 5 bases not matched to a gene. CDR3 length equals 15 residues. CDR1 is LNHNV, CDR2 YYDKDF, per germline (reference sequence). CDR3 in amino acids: CATSRDNRGVTEAFF. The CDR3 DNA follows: TGTGCCACCAGCAGAGATAACAGGGGTGTCACTGAAGCTTTCTTT.

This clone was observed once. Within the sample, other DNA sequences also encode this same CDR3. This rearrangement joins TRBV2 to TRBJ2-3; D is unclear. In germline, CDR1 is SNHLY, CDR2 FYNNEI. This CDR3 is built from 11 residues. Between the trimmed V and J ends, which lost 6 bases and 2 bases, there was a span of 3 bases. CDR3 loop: CASSSTDTQYF. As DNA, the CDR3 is TGTGCCAGCAGCTCCACAGATACGCAGTATTTT.

The CDR3 here is CASSPGTLNTEAFF. CDR3 nucleotide sequence: TGTGCCAGCAGCCCCGGGACATTGAACACTGAAGCTTTCTTT. The J gene is TRBJ1-1, the V gene TRBV7-9, with D possibly matching TRBD1 (6 bases). V lost 5 bases to trimming and J lost 0 bases, with 10 bases between them. CDR1 is SEHNR and CDR2 is FQNEAQ in the germline V gene (reference sequence). CDR3 length equals 14 residues.

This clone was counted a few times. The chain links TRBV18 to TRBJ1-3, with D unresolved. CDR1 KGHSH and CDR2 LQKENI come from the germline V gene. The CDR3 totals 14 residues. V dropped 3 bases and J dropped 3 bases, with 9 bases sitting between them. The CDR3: CASSPEDLGNTIYF. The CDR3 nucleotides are TGTGCCAGCTCACCCGAGGATCTTGGAAACACCATATATTTT.

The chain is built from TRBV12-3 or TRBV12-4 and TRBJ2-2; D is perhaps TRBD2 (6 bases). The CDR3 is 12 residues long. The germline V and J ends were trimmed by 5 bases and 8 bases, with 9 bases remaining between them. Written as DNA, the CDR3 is TGTGCCAGCAGTACGGGACTTGGGGAGCTGTTTTTT. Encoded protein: CASSTGLGELFF.

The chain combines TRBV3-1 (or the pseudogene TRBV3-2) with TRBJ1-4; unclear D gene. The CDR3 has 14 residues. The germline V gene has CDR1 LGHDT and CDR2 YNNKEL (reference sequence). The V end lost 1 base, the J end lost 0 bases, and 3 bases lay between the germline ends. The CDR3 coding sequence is TGTGCCAGCAGCCAAGGCGCAACTAATGAAAAACTGTTTTTT. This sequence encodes CASSQGATNEKLFF.

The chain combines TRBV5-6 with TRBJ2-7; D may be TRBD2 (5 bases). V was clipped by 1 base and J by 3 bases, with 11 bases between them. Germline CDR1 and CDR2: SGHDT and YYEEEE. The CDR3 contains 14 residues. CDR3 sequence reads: CASSLYGDRYEQYV. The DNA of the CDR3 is TGTGCCAGCAGCTTGTACGGGGATCGCTACGAGCAGTACGTC.

The CDR3 reads CASSFRYNEQFF. Here the CDR3 DNA reads TGTGCCAGCAGCTTTCGCTACAATGAGCAGTTCTTC. The chain links TRBV5-8 to TRBJ2-1; D ambiguous. V shed 2 bases and J shed 3 bases, with 3 bases lying between them. The CDR3 is 12 amino acids. CDR1 SGHTS and CDR2 YDEGEE come from the germline V gene.

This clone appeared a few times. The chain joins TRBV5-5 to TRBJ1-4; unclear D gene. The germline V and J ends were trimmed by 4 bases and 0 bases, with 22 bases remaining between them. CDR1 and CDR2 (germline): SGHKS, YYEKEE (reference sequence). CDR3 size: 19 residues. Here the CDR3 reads CASSTALGSWTATNEKLFF. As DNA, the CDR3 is TGTGCCAGCAGCACCGCGCTCGGGTCATGGACTGCAACTAATGAAAAACTGTTTTTT.